This T cell receptor (beta chain) was retrieved from a study of spatial heterogeneity in lung cancer. About the study: Beta-chain sequences consistently outnumbered alpha-chain sequences in detection.

Study-wide findings and caveats: Resection blood, more than follow-up blood, showed ubiquitous expanded tumor TCRs.

This clonotype was observed a handful of times. Its antigen is not identified. TCRdb re-analysed the 5' RACE reads in MiXCR, keeping a single row per CDR3 protein. This table has tens of thousands of distinct CDR3 sequences, approximately 12% appearing once. Germline V gives CDR1 MNHEY, CDR2 SMNVEV (reference sequence). The CDR3 runs to 10 residues. Trimming cost V 4 bases and J 6 bases, with 1 base left between them. Time point meaning: sample taken at primary tumor resection. The authors sequenced whole RNA from tumor, nontumor lung or frozen PBMC without sorting. V usage is TRBV27 and J usage is TRBJ1-5; D unresolved. Source: PBMCs, taken at surgery. The receptor comes from a male donor with early-stage non-small cell lung cancer. The DNA of the CDR3 is TGTGCCAGCAGTTGTCAGCCCCAGCATTTT. Translated, it gives CASSCQPQHF.